This TCR beta chain was obtained from a study of T cells after yellow fever vaccination (dated by TCRdb to between 2018 and 2021). Regarding the study in general: The SMART-Seq v4 Ultra Low Input RNA kit was used to prepare libraries from fractions with low cell numbers. To follow T-cell clones before and after both primary and booster YFV17D yellow fever vaccination, bulk TCR alpha and beta repertoires underwent longitudinal sequencing. The cohort comprised two healthy male donors, one aged 18 to 29 and one aged 30 to 39 years. Blood was collected at multiple timepoints before and after primary and secondary immunization, and bulk PBMC replicates and cell subsets were isolated. What the research found in general, with its limitations: The secondary T-cell response was weaker than the primary response but faster, peaking on day 5 instead of day 15. Most clones expanded after primary vaccination (about 96% of CD4 and around 89% of CD8) were re-detected after the booster, suggesting that broad memory maintenance occurred. The study included only a couple of donors, which limits how far the findings can be generalized. Computational filtering was needed because FACS-sorted repertoires could contain abundant contaminating clonotypes from the bulk population. A small share of clonotypes occurred in both CD4 and CD8 compartments, likely arising from convergent recombination.

Synthesis of TCR cDNA relied on 5'RACE template switching, a step that introduced a universal primer site along with unique molecular identifiers. Priming of cDNA synthesis was performed from both the TCR alpha and TCR beta constant segments. Libraries were amplified in two PCR steps, with sample barcodes and sequencing adapters added in the second step. Sequencing of libraries was performed on Illumina HiSeq 2500 (2x100 bp) or NovaSeq (2x150 bp). Per the authors' processing: MIGEC was used to demultiplex reads and collapse the reads into UMI consensus sequences, and MiXCR was used for V(D)J alignment. Clonotypes responding to the vaccine were identified with edgeR on replicate PBMC samples, with the criteria of FDR below 0.01 and a log2 fold change above 5 up to day 15. Bulk clonotypes were assigned CD4 or CD8 identity according to which sequenced CD4 or CD8 repertoire held them at higher abundance. The public reads were reprocessed in TCRdb via fastp at Q25 and MiXCR, keeping in-frame beta chains. Rows are unified per CDR3 protein, each entry keeping the most common DNA and genes. What appears here as the V and J calls and clone size reflects TCRdb's work, not the paper's. This sample lists under 700,000 distinct CDR3 sequences; roughly 17% were detected once. Of the sample, around 16% is held by the ten largest clones.

This sample's treatment or condition label indicates: live attenuated yellow fever vaccine strain. At each blood-draw timepoint, two biological replicates of bulk PBMCs were obtained. PBMCs were isolated from peripheral blood using a standard Ficoll-Paque protocol. TriZol was used to extract RNA from bulk PBMCs, CD4 and CD8 fractions, and dextramer-positive and dextramer-negative fractions. The sample holds many counts of this clonotype. Which antigen it targets is not known. Base qualities are not recorded, but no much larger clone differs from it by a single base. Its CDR3 holds 14 amino acids, cysteine through phenylalanine. Of the read, only the CDR3 DNA is kept; its 42 bases are in frame from base 1. As encoded in the germline V gene, CDR1 is MNHNS while CDR2 is SASEGT.

The V gene is TRBV6-1 and the J gene is TRBJ1-1, and possibly TRBD1, on 6 matching bases. The starting material was PBMCs, obtained 5 days after the first yellow fever vaccination. The sequence was obtained from a man aged 18 to 30 who received the YFV17D yellow fever vaccine. The CDR3 in this case is CESSRGLMNTEAFF. In nucleotide form, the sequence is TGTGAGAGTAGTCGGGGGCTTATGAACACTGAAGCTTTCTTT.